The rows below give T cell receptor beta chains drawn from one sample of a study of PD-1 blockade in classical Hodgkin lymphoma. The data were produced by immunoSEQ multiplex PCR, yet TCRdb's version contains in-frame clones alone and is incomplete. This table holds under 45,000 clones, 65% to 80% found once. Sequencing was performed on peripheral blood mononuclear cells (PBMCs), taken at baseline. These receptors originate from a human donor with classical Hodgkin lymphoma. Both conserved end residues are part of each CDR3. Each record gives: J gene, CDR3 length, clone size, V gene, D gene, CDR3 protein, CDR3 DNA. D genes are given only for firm matches. Size is omitted from some rows. Given values are once, few, many or a class for expanded clones.

TRBJ2-3	15	.	TRBV29-1	.	CSVQGGAGETDTQYF	TGCAGCGTCCAGGGGGGTGCAGGGGAAACAGATACGCAGTATTTT
TRBJ1-2	14	few	TRBV14	TRBD1	CASSQDRQGRYYTF	TGTGCCAGCAGCCAAGATAGACAGGGCCGTTACTACACCTTC
TRBJ2-7	17	few	TRBV5-1	.	CASSLGYLDGSSYEQYF	TGCGCCAGCAGCTTGGGATATTTGGACGGGAGCTCCTACGAGCAGTACTTC
TRBJ2-1	14	.	TRBV27	.	CASSLAQSPNEQFF	TGTGCCAGCAGTTTAGCACAGAGCCCCAATGAGCAGTTCTTC
TRBJ2-6	17	.	TRBV27	TRBD1	CASSPGQGSSGANVLTF	TGTGCCAGCAGCCCGGGACAGGGAAGCTCTGGGGCCAACGTCCTGACTTTC
TRBJ1-1	16	.	TRBV2	.	CASSENPNSLNTEAFF	TGTGCCAGCAGTGAGAATCCAAACAGCCTGAACACTGAAGCTTTCTTT
TRBJ1-1	13	.	TRBV27	.	CASRGRMNTEAFF	TGTGCCAGCAGGGGCAGAATGAACACTGAAGCTTTCTTT
TRBJ2-1	13	.	TRBV7-9	TRBD2	CASSRTSSNEQFF	TGTGCCAGCAGCCGGACTAGCTCAAATGAGCAGTTCTTC
TRBJ2-5	15	medium-sized	TRBV14	.	CASTPSGHLQETQYF	TGTGCCAGCACCCCGTCCGGCCACCTCCAAGAGACCCAGTACTTC
TRBJ2-2	15	.	TRBV7-9	TRBD1	CASSLGQGDTGELFF	TGTGCCAGCAGCTTAGGGCAGGGGGACACCGGGGAGCTGTTTTTT